The entry below describes one T cell receptor beta chain. No antigen is known for it. Base qualities are missing; no much larger clone stands one base away. CDR1 SGDLS and CDR2 YYNGEE were looked up in the germline V gene. CDR3 length: 13 amino acids, cysteine to phenylalanine. The read is trimmed to its CDR3 DNA, 39 bases read in frame from base 1. The junction carries 12 bases between V and J, which are trimmed by 4 bases and 5 bases respectively. Libraries came from the immunoSEQ multiplex PCR assay. The multiplex PCR relied on a mix of 60 forward primers for TCR Vbeta segments and 13 reverse primers for TCR Jbeta segments. Amplification of the CDR3 region of rearranged TCR beta genes was performed with a multiplex PCR assay on genomic DNA. The amplified TCR beta libraries were sequenced on the Illumina HiSeq System as 87-base-pair reads. As for how the authors treated the data: Across the 500 to 850 repertoires, a later analysis counted some 81 million unique TCR beta chains, roughly 11 million of which were shared by at least two donors. Raw reads were error-corrected and collapsed into unique sequences by a nearest-neighbor algorithm in which closely related sequences were merged to remove PCR and sequencing errors. CDR3 sequences were aligned to IMGT reference sequences to assign V, D and J gene segments. For a sequence to be retained, at least a six-nucleotide match to both a V gene segment and a J gene segment was required. A rearrangement counted as productive if the CDR3 had no stop codons and remained in frame with V and J, and every other rearrangement counted as non-productive. CDR3 was defined by IMGT convention, running from the second conserved V-encoded cysteine to the conserved J-encoded phenylalanine. Sequences without an unambiguous match to a single V gene segment were excluded from the earlier analysis of 500 to 700 of the donors. An earlier analysis of a few hundred of the donors classified V segments as functional when productive rearrangements were above 56.7% and as segregating when the standard deviation between donors was above 5%. To diagnose cytomegalovirus status from the catalog of TCR beta chain sequences, a statistical classification framework was built. V and J gene assignment, in a later analysis, came from comparing TCR nucleotide sequences with IMGT/GENE-DB human TR gene sequences. The TCRdist pipeline was used in a later analysis to assign CDR3 sequences and most-parsimonious VDJ recombination scenarios. In a later analysis, every TCR beta chain was defined by the combination of its CDR3 amino acid sequence and its V-gene family, and reads without a unique V-gene family were dropped. To address suspected cross-contamination and a sequencing artifact, a later analysis removed around 600 highly shared, low-generation-probability nucleotide sequences. For each public chain, a later analysis derived a clonal expansion index from normalized ranks of inferred template counts within each repertoire. A later analysis computed generation probabilities with a VDJ recombination model fitted to out-of-frame rearrangements, and checked the results against IGoR. In a later analysis, TCR-TCR, TCR-HLA and TCR-CMV co-occurrence was scored with hypergeometric tests, and a repertoire-size bias correction was applied to TCR pairs. A later analysis estimated false discovery rates by permuting HLA or CMV assignments 20 times. A later analysis grouped co-occurring TCRs with DBSCAN, adding TCRdist sequence similarity when clustering within HLA-allele-positive subsets. Co-occurrence clustering excluded repertoires with fewer than 30,000 or more than 120,000 public chains, plus five with anomalous nucleotide sharing. The table comes from immuneACCESS by way of TCRdb, which keeps in-frame sequences with V and J called. Part of the clones is missing from these tables; in studies checked, under half for an unresolved V gene and the rest for unknown reasons. D and trimming come from the DNA, and the V and J calls and clone size come from that table. The sample table shows 110,000 to 150,000 clones, and about 72% are seen once. 2% to 2.5% of the sample is taken by the ten largest.

The data belong to a study of cytomegalovirus exposure and HLA in healthy donors (TCRdb year 2017). Regarding the research as a whole: An earlier analysis of about 530 of the donors reported 250 to 350 Gb of sequence data and some 110 million unique TCR beta sequences obtained from 180 million or so T cells. Approximately 300 gigabases of sequencing data and around 90 million unique TCR sequences made up an early release that covered approximately 620 HLA-typed donors. Among the approximately 420 genotyped donors, 75% to 90% belonged to the genetic ancestry cluster associated with self-reported Caucasian donors. The study aimed to test whether signatures of past pathogen exposure could be identified by cataloging public T cell receptors. The study profiled the T cell repertoires of under 850 subjects by immunosequencing and related them to cytomegalovirus serostatus. A separate validation cohort of roughly 120 different subjects was used in addition to the 666-subject first cohort. To predict cytomegalovirus infection status, the study brought together high-throughput TCR immunosequencing, statistical association of individual TCRs with disease status, and machine learning. In a later analysis, previously published TCR beta repertoires from about 640 donors were re-analyzed and high-resolution HLA genotyping was added so that TCR occurrence patterns could be studied. In the later analysis, no new phenotypic data were used to find candidate immune exposures; instead, reliance was placed on TCR beta sequences and their occurrence across donors. In an earlier analysis of several hundred of the donors, high-throughput TCR beta sequencing was used to judge whether each TCR beta V gene segment behaved as functional or pseudogenic. Donor age, sex, ethnicity and CMV serostatus were collected together with the repertoire data. In a later genetic analysis, genome-wide SNP genotypes for about 55% of the 666 donors were used, and that subset was treated as a discovery cohort. Every repertoire in the discovery cohort had been generated on one and the same sequencing platform. Both class I and class II loci were covered by HLA typing, at four-digit resolution. Typing coverage differed by locus: A, B, C, DRB1 and DQB1 were typed in roughly 629-630 donors, DQA1 in 522, DPA1 in around 600, and DPB1 in around 440. About five DR-DQ haplotypes were handled as single units for association and clustering, since linkage in the cohort was strong. Among about 360 genotyped donors of the cohort, an average of roughly 240,000 unique TCR beta nucleotide sequences were sequenced per donor, roughly 20% of them non-productive. Results and caveats for the whole study, not just this receptor: In this cohort, only TCR beta chains were sequenced, and detectable features were limited by the absence of alpha or paired-chain data. An association between a missense DCLRE1C variant and V-gene and J-gene trimming of TCR beta chains was found in a later genetic analysis and replicated in an independent cohort. The study gave a list of over 150 TCR beta chains associated with cytomegalovirus. Correlated functional status among segregating V segments might be attributable to linkage disequilibrium, but an unknown experimental factor could not be ruled out. A later analysis found that HLA-associated TCR beta chains were more clonally expanded and had lower generation probabilities than equally common non-associated chains. Because the 87-base-pair reads could not distinguish some IMGT-functional V segments, including TRBV6-2 and TRBV6-3, those segments were excluded. At a false discovery rate of 0.05, a later analysis linked 16,951 TCR beta sequences to specific HLA alleles. CMV serostatus was the only immune exposure information available for the cohort. Compared with the roughly 710-donor mean, donors in an Asian-associated ancestry cluster had fewer N-insertions in productive TCRs, according to a later genetic analysis. Because counts were too low, seventeen rarely observed V segments, including chromosome 9 orphons, were left out of the earlier analysis of about 620 of the donors. In a later analysis, most CMV-associated TCR beta chains were found to appear HLA-restricted, with HLA associations seemingly driven largely by CMV exposure. In both the original and validation cohorts, the classifier was reported to diagnose cytomegalovirus status with high specificity and sensitivity. Sequencing depth was assumed to be roughly uniform across donors in the presence/absence analyses, though that assumption may not hold. Most TCR sequences were observed very rarely across donors, whereas some public TCRs were present in many individuals. Several of the top co-occurrence clusters appeared to be linked to parvovirus B19, influenza, CMV and Epstein-Barr virus, according to a later analysis. Because HLA typing was unavailable for some donors at each locus, only the typed subset was used in association tests. In a later analysis, the rate of TCR association differed among HLA loci, with DRB1 alleles having the most associated TCRs and HLA-C alleles having the fewest. The sequencing pipeline was judged likely to have produced a cluster of highly shared sequence variants as a technical artifact. The authors suggested that the approach could potentially be generalized to other disease states and immunological phenotypes. In an earlier analysis of 450 to 750 of the donors, most TCR beta V segments appeared in productive rearrangements about 87% or about 30% of the time, broadly matching IMGT annotations. In vitro tests confirmed that a few of the cytomegalovirus-associated TCR beta chains recognize cytomegalovirus antigens. A further reported finding was that TCR beta sequences accurately predicted the HLA-A and HLA-B alleles for most subjects in the first cohort. Assigning TCR associations to individual alleles was difficult when HLA alleles, especially DR and DQ, strongly co-occurred.

The cohort consisted of 600 to 700 healthy bone marrow donors. At the time of sampling, all cohort members were nominally healthy, though unrecorded immune exposures were likely present. The donor tested CMV seronegative and was one of the 352 seronegative cohort members. Every donor gave a peripheral blood sample, and the peripheral blood mononuclear cells from that sample were used for TCR beta sequencing. Genomic DNA was extracted from the blood cell samples with the Qiagen DNeasy Blood Extraction Kit. The origin of this receptor is a man in his forties in good health and CMV-seronegative. The sequenced sample consisted of PBMCs. The chain was built from TRBV9 and TRBJ2-5, with TRBD2 perhaps the D gene, on 5 matching bases. The sequenced DNA: TGTGCCAGCAGCACCGGGGTTGGGGAGACCCAGTACTTC. This encodes CASSTGVGETQYF.